This entry lists 27 T cell receptor beta chains sequenced from one sample in a study of tumor-infiltrating lymphocytes in primary liver carcinoma. From 450 to 550 ng total RNA, TCR beta cDNA was generated with a primer in the constant region. The TCR beta library was amplified through three nested multiplex PCR rounds in a modified ARM-PCR procedure. It was with TRBV1-TRBV30 forward primers and a C-beta reverse primer that the first two PCR rounds were run, at roughly 10 cycles each. MiXCR was run by TCRdb on the multiplex PCR reads, yielding one entry per CDR3 protein. The table records around 47,000 distinct CDR3 sequences, around 70% of them present only once. Co-extraction of both nucleic acids (RNA and DNA) used roughly 19-33 mg of unsorted bulk tissue. The source material was liver tumor tissue from sampling region 2. Subset meaning: tumor region T2, inferior pole. The source of these receptors is a man aged 35-49 years with primary liver carcinoma and hepatitis B virus infection.

This clonotype came up once. Its ends do not fully match the called genes, so a read error is possible. The genes are TRBV4-3 and TRBJ2-7; possible D gene TRBD2, 6 bases. Germline assignment: CDR1 LGHNA and CDR2 YSLEER. CDR3 length equals 17 residues. The chain's CDR3 is CASSRALDSGLPYEQYF. CDR3 nucleotide sequence: TGTGCCAGTAGCCGAGCCCTCGATAGCGGTCTGCCCTACGAGCAGTACTTC.

This clonotype has more than one count but fewer than ten. The CDR3 loop is CASSPDRGNQPQHF. In nucleotides, the CDR3 is TGTGCCAGCAGCCCGGACAGGGGCAATCAGCCCCAGCATTTT. The chain uses TRBV2 and TRBJ1-5, with 8 bases identical to TRBD1. CDR1 and CDR2 (germline): SNHLY, FYNNEI. J was trimmed by 2 bases and V by 6 bases; bases with no gene match: 3. The length of the CDR3 is 14 residues.

Note on this clonotype: Germline is not matched at one junction end, which may reflect a read error. The chain combines TRBV7-9 with TRBJ1-4; 7 nucleotides agree with TRBD1. Looked up from germline, CDR1 is SEHNR and CDR2 is FQNEAQ (reference sequence). The CDR3 is 15 residues long. The CDR3 region has the DNA TGTGCCAGCAGCTCCGGACAGGATGGAGGAGAAAAAGTGTTTTTT. As protein: CASSSGQDGGEKVFF.

The table lists this clonotype with many counts. The chain carries TRBV18 and TRBJ1-5; D perhaps matches TRBD1 (6 bases). V was cut by 4 bases and J by 5 bases, with 9 bases left in between. The germline V gene encodes CDR1 KGHSH and CDR2 LQKENI. The CDR3 covers 13 residues. The CDR3 sequence is CASSLQGDQPQHF. The CDR3 DNA sequence: TGTGCCAGCTCACTACAGGGAGATCAGCCCCAGCATTTT.

This clonotype was detected a few times. This chain uses TRBV6-2 or TRBV6-3 with TRBJ2-3, with 10 bases fitting TRBD2. Germline V lookup: CDR1 MNHEY, CDR2 SVGEGT. This CDR3 is built from 14 residues. V gave up 6 bases and J gave up 13 bases; unmatched junction bases: 13. The CDR3 region is CASSYTIAGGPEYF. The CDR3 nucleotides are TGTGCCAGCAGCTACACCATAGCGGGAGGCCCAGAGTATTTT.

The chain has TRBV7-2 and TRBJ2-7, with a possible D match to TRBD2 (6 bases). The CDR3 consists of 14 residues. V shed 2 bases and J shed 7 bases, with 15 bases lying between them. CDR1 and CDR2 from the germline V gene are SGHTA and FQGNSA. The CDR3 protein is CASSLKRSGREQYF. The CDR3 region has the DNA TGTGCCAGCAGCTTAAAACGGTCGGGGAGGGAGCAGTACTTC.

As to this clonotype: One junction end does not reproduce the germline sequence, and a read error may be involved. This chain connects TRBV28 to TRBJ1-5, with D uncertain. This CDR3 spans 15 amino acids. CDR1 and CDR2 (germline): MDHEN, SYDVKM. The CDR3 protein is CASSTGSLDNRPQHF. Written as DNA, the CDR3 is TGTGCCAGTAGTACCGGGTCACTAGACAATCGGCCCCAGCATTTT.

Concerning this clonotype itself: One end of the junction varies from germline; a read error may be responsible. The chain employs TRBV2 and TRBJ2-1; TRBD2 might be the D (7 bases). The CDR3 loop spans 14 amino acids. Germline CDR1 reads SNHLY; CDR2 reads FYNNEI. CDR3 region: CVSPGGGSCNEQFF. In DNA, the CDR3 is TGTGTTTCACCGGGGGGCGGGTCCTGCAATGAGCAGTTCTTC.

Points on this clonotype: Compared with germline, one end of the junction differs, possibly owing to a read error. The V call is TRBV29-1, the J call TRBJ2-5; perhaps TRBD1 as D (6 bases). Germline V gene sequence: CDR1 SQVTM, CDR2 ANQGSEA. CDR3 length equals 14 residues. The CDR3 DNA follows: TGCAGCTTTAGGACAGCATTGTTTCGAGAGACCCATTACTTC. It is translated as CSFRTALFRETHYF.

The chain employs TRBV29-1 and TRBJ2-7; 9 positions agree with TRBD1. V lost 5 bases to trimming and J lost 12 bases; unmatched junction nucleotides: 11. Germline CDR1 is SQVTM and CDR2 is ANQGSEA. This CDR3 spans 12 amino acids. The CDR3 spells CSVSGQGEVLYF. As DNA, the CDR3 is TGCAGCGTTTCGGGACAGGGAGAGGTGCTGTACTTC.

V gene TRBV20-1 combines with J gene TRBJ2-2, with D unresolved. V was cut by 1 base and J by 1 base, with 10 bases left in between. Germline CDR1 DFQATT, CDR2 SNEGSKA (reference sequence). This CDR3 contains 15 residues. The CDR3 spells CSARVPSMNTGELFF. In DNA, the CDR3 is TGCAGTGCTAGAGTCCCATCGATGAACACCGGGGAGCTGTTTTTT.

This clonotype was detected only once. A junction boundary mismatches the germline segment, possibly from a read error. The chain recombines TRBV28 with TRBJ2-3; D is perhaps TRBD2 (6 bases). From germline, CDR1 is MDHEN and CDR2 SYDVKM. This CDR3 contains 15 residues. The CDR3 here is CASGLGGPVTDTQYF. The CDR3 bases are TGTGCCAGCGGTTTGGGGGGACCAGTCACAGATACGCAGTATTTT.

This clonotype occurred once. The chain employs TRBV7-4 and TRBJ1-1; the D gene is possibly TRBD1 (5 bases). V was cut by 4 bases and J by 2 bases, with 17 bases left in between. The CDR3 consists of 16 residues. Germline CDR1 SGHVT, CDR2 SQSDAQ. The CDR3 nucleotides are TGTGCCAGCAGCTCAGTCGAGGGGCGCGGAAACACTGAAGCTTTCTTT. Residues: CASSSVEGRGNTEAFF.

As to this clonotype: The junction shows a germline mismatch at one end, possibly a read error. The chain couples TRBV29-1 to TRBJ2-1, with 9 positions matching TRBD2. The germline V gene encodes CDR1 SQVTM and CDR2 ANQGSEA. This CDR3 has 15 amino acids. Here the CDR3 reads CRVGLAGGFYNEHFF. For the CDR3, the DNA is TGCAGGGTTGGACTTGCGGGAGGGTTCTACAATGAGCACTTCTTC.

This clonotype showed up many times. This chain joins TRBV4-1 and TRBJ2-1, with D maybe TRBD2 (6 bases). Germline CDR1 MGHRA, CDR2 YSYEKL. CDR3 length: 15 amino acids. Trimming left V 4 bases short and J 6 bases short, with 16 bases between. This chain's CDR3 is CASSPAGGGGNEQFF. The CDR3 DNA follows: TGCGCCAGCAGCCCAGCTGGGGGAGGCGGCAATGAGCAGTTCTTC.

This clonotype has a count of ten or more. A much more abundant neighbour one base away suggests this may be a read error. The V call is TRBV5-1, the J call TRBJ2-1, with 9 nucleotides matching TRBD2. V lost 0 bases to trimming and J lost 4 bases; unmatched junction nucleotides: 5. This CDR3 has 16 amino acids. Germline CDR1 is SGHRS and CDR2 is YFSETQ. This chain's CDR3 is CASSLVAGGSYNEQFF. In nucleotides, the CDR3 is TGCGCCAGCAGCTTGGTGGCGGGAGGGTCATACAATGAGCAGTTCTTC.

The rearrangement uses TRBV29-1 and TRBJ2-1; D unresolved. Germline V gene data show CDR1 as SQVTM and CDR2 as ANQGSEA. CDR3 length: 14 residues. V shed 7 bases and J shed 10 bases, with 23 bases lying between them. The CDR3 spells CSAQDGGRLGEQFF. The DNA of the CDR3 is TGCAGCGCCCAGGATGGTGGCCGGCTAGGAGAGCAGTTCTTC.

This rearrangement joins TRBV29-1 to TRBJ2-7; D is uncertain. Trimming took off 8 bases at V and 2 bases at J, with 25 bases between the two ends. The germline CDR1 and CDR2 sequences are SQVTM and ANQGSEA. There are 16 residues in the CDR3. This chain's CDR3 is CSPMTSGIGTPYEQYF. CDR3 coding DNA: TGCAGCCCCATGACATCTGGGATAGGCACTCCCTACGAGCAGTACTTC.

V usage is TRBV14 and J usage is TRBJ2-2; D is undetermined. V lost 7 bases and J lost 7, with 13 bases in between. The CDR3 totals 13 residues. The germline V gene encodes CDR1 SGHDN and CDR2 FVKESK. The CDR3 nucleotides are TGTGCCAGCAACCGATCGTCCAACGGGGAGCTGTTTTTT. Its translation is CASNRSSNGELFF.

To note about this clonotype: A read error may account for a junction end that differs from germline. The J gene is TRBJ2-7, the V gene TRBV28; 9 bases are shared with TRBD2. Per the germline V gene, CDR1 is MDHEN and CDR2 is SYDVKM. CDR3 length equals 16 residues. The CDR3 nucleotides are TGTACCAGCAGTACTGGGACTAGCAGATATGGCTACGAGCAGTACTTC. Protein product: CTSSTGTSRYGYEQYF.

Remarks on this clonotype: The junction and the germline gene differ at one end; a read error may be behind it. The rearrangement uses TRBV5-5 and TRBJ2-3, with TRBD2 matching 10 bases. The germline V gene has CDR1 SGHKS and CDR2 YYEKEE (reference sequence). This CDR3 comprises 17 residues. CDR3 bases: TGTGCCATCAGCCCAACCGGGACTAGCGTGAGTGGAGATACGCAGTATTTT. The encoded protein is CAISPTGTSVSGDTQYF.

The chain joins TRBV14 to TRBJ2-6, with D unclear. Germline V gene data show CDR1 as SGHDN and CDR2 as FVKESK. The V and J ends lost 10 bases and 7 bases respectively, with 14 bases between them. CDR3 length: 13 residues. CDR3 region: CAISLNRANVLTF. CDR3 nucleotide sequence: TGTGCCATCAGTCTGAATAGAGCCAACGTCCTGACTTTC.

This sequence joins TRBV4-3 and TRBJ1-4, with 11 bases matching TRBD1. Germline loops: CDR1 LGHNA, CDR2 YSLEER. Trimming cost V 7 bases and J 8 bases; bases outside gene matches: 12. This CDR3 has 16 amino acids. The CDR3 DNA reads as TGCGCCAGCATCCGCATCGCGGGACAGGGGGGCGAAAAACTGTTTTTT. It encodes CASIRIAGQGGEKLFF.

The chain employs TRBV4-2 and TRBJ2-2; D is ambiguous. From germline, CDR1 is LGHNA and CDR2 YNFKEQ. The CDR3 is 15 residues long. V gave up 1 base and J gave up 5 bases, with 11 bases separating them. The CDR3 nucleotides are TGTGCCAGCAGCCAAGCCCGGTGTACAACCGGGGAGCTGTTTTTT. Translated: CASSQARCTTGELFF.

Remarks on this clonotype: A junction boundary mismatches the germline segment, possibly from a read error. The chain is built from TRBV11-2 and TRBJ2-7; D remains unclear. The CDR3 spans 12 residues. Germline CDR1 SGHAT, CDR2 FQNNGV. The CDR3 reads CAGSLSGFKQYF. The CDR3 DNA sequence: TGCGCCGGCAGCTTGTCAGGCTTCAAACAGTACTTC.

A few counts support this clonotype. At one end the junction does not follow the germline gene, possibly because of a read error. The chain employs TRBV11-2 and TRBJ2-2, with D possibly TRBD2 on 5 matching bases. The CDR3 totals 15 residues. Looked up from germline, CDR1 is SGHAT and CDR2 is FQNNGV. CDR3 nucleotides: TGTGCCAGCAGCTTACTAATGGGGAACACCGGGGAGCTGTTTTTC. The encoded protein is CASSLLMGNTGELFF.

The count of this clonotype is one. V gene TRBV4-2 combines with J gene TRBJ1-6; D is perhaps TRBD1 (5 bases). CDR3 size: 16 residues. Between the trimmed V and J ends, which lost 8 bases and 8 bases, there was a span of 22 bases. Germline CDR1 reads LGHNA; CDR2 reads YNFKEQ. The CDR3 reads CASDQEGSEGDSPLHF. The CDR3 DNA follows: TGTGCCAGCGACCAAGAGGGGTCAGAAGGAGATTCACCCCTCCACTTT.